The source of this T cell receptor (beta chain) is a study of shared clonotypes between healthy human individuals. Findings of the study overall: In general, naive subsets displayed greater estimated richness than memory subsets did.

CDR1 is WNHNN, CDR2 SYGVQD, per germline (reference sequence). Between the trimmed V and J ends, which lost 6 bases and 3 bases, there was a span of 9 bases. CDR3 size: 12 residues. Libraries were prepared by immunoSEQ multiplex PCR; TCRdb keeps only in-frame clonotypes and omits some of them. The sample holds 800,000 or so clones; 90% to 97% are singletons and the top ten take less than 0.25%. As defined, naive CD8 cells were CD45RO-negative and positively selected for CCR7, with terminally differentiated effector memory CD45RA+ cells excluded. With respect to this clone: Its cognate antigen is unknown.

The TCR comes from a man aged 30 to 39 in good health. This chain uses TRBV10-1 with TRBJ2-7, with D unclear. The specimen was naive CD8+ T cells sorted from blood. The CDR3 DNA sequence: TGCGCCAGCAGCGACAATCACTACGAGCAGTACTTC. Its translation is CASSDNHYEQYF.